Below are 9 T cell receptor beta chains sequenced from a single sample in a study of cytomegalovirus exposure and HLA in healthy donors. Primers included in the PCR were 60 Vbeta and 13 Jbeta primers. Measured with immunoSEQ multiplex PCR; TCRdb has only the in-frame clones, and not every one. The data contain approximately 140,000 clones, about 83% of them singletons. Sequenced: PBMCs. These receptor sequences come from a man in his forties or fifties in good health and CMV-seropositive.

This clone was seen only once. The V call is TRBV11-2, the J call TRBJ2-5, with D hard to call. The end of the DNA is better explained by TRBJ2-7, so the J call may be wrong. CDR3 size: 14 residues. From germline, CDR1 is SGHAT and CDR2 FQNNGV. CDR3: CASSPQPIDYEQYF. The CDR3 DNA follows: TGTGCCAGCAGCCCCCAGCCTATAGACTACGAGCAGTACTTC.

This chain links TRBV6-1 with TRBJ2-5; 8 bases match TRBD1. The CDR3 loop spans 12 amino acids. In germline, CDR1 is MNHNS, CDR2 SASEGT. With 7 bases clipped from V and 14 bases from J, the junction kept 12 bases outside the gene matches. Written as DNA, the CDR3 is TGTGCCAGCACCAATACGGGACAGGCATGTTACTTC. The encoded protein is CASTNTGQACYF.

This clone has just a few counts. The V and J genes are TRBV20-1 and TRBJ2-3, with D unclear. This CDR3 contains 11 residues. Germline CDR1 DFQATT, CDR2 SNEGSKA (reference sequence). Trimming took off 0 bases at V and 7 bases at J, with 5 bases between the two ends. The CDR3 reads CSARDQNTQYF. Here the CDR3 DNA reads TGCAGTGCTAGAGATCAAAATACGCAGTATTTT.

This clone was observed a single time. The chain uses TRBV7-2 and TRBJ1-1, with unresolved D. Per the germline V gene, CDR1 is SGHTA and CDR2 is FQGNSA. This CDR3 has 13 amino acids. The V end was cut by 1 base, the J end by 7 bases, with 10 bases between. This CDR3 reads CASSLGWAFEAFF. The CDR3 coding sequence is TGTGCCAGCAGCTTAGGCTGGGCCTTTGAAGCTTTCTTT.

The rearrangement joins TRBV10-3 to TRBJ1-2, with 9 nucleotides matching TRBD1. The V and J ends lost 4 bases and 6 bases, in that order; junction bases with no gene match: 6. Germline lookup yields CDR1 ENHRY and CDR2 SYGVKD. The CDR3 is made up of 14 amino acids. For the CDR3, the DNA is TGTGCCATCAGTGTACAGGGGGCGAAGCATGGCTACACCTTC. It specifies CAISVQGAKHGYTF.

The chain has TRBV11-2 and TRBJ2-5, with a tentative D call TRBD2 (5 bases). The CDR3 runs to 15 residues. Per the germline V gene, CDR1 is SGHAT and CDR2 is FQNNGV. Trimming removed 3 bases at V and 2 bases at J, with 13 bases between. The CDR3 DNA follows: TGTGCCAGCAGCTTGGGGAGCGCCGAACAAGAGACCCAGTACTTC. Translated, it gives CASSLGSAEQETQYF. The full variable domain, in which reference TRBV11-2 and TRBJ2-5 provide the parts outside the CDR3, is EAGVAQSPRYKIIEKRQSVAFWCNPISGHATLYWYQQILGQGPKLLIQFQNNGVVDDSQLPKDRFSAERLKGVDSTLKIQPAKLEDSAVYLCASSLGSAEQETQYFGPGTRLLVL.

The chain has TRBV5-6 and TRBJ1-4; D unclear. This CDR3 comprises 16 residues. The V and J ends lost 2 bases and 4 bases respectively, with 15 bases between them. Per germline, CDR1 SGHDT and CDR2 YYEEEE. The CDR3 sequence: CASSFRPLRNNEKLFF. The CDR3, as DNA: TGTGCCAGCAGCTTCAGGCCGCTTCGGAATAATGAAAAACTGTTTTTT. The full variable domain, completed using reference TRBV5-6 and TRBJ1-4, is DAGVTQSPTHLIKTRGQQVTLRCSPKSGHDTVSWYQQALGQGPQFIFQYYEEEERQRGNFPDRFSGHQFPNYSSELNVNALLLGDSALYLCASSFRPLRNNEKLFFGSGTQLSVL.

V gene TRBV18 combines with J gene TRBJ2-3; tentative D call: TRBD2 (5 bases). The V gene's germline CDR1 is KGHSH and CDR2 LQKENI. The CDR3 length is 14 residues. Trimming took 3 bases from V and 1 from J, leaving 8 bases between them. The CDR3 here is CASSPGAGTDTQYF. For the CDR3, the DNA is TGTGCCAGCTCACCGGGAGCTGGCACAGATACGCAGTATTTT. Variable domain in full (rest from reference TRBV18 and TRBJ2-3): NAGVMQNPRHLVRRRGQEARLRCSPMKGHSHVYWYRQLPEEGLKFMVYLQKENIIDESGMPKERFSAEFPKEGPSILRIQQVVRGDSAAYFCASSPGAGTDTQYFGPGTRLTVL.

The chain employs TRBV29-1 and TRBJ1-4; 8 nucleotides align to TRBD1. The J segment lost 7 bases and the V segment lost 6 bases, leaving 13 bases of the junction unmatched. Germline CDR1 SQVTM, CDR2 ANQGSEA. The CDR3 totals 15 residues. CDR3 in amino acids: CSVLDPGQAGEKLFF. CDR3 DNA: TGCAGCGTCCTTGATCCGGGACAGGCGGGTGAAAAACTGTTTTTT.